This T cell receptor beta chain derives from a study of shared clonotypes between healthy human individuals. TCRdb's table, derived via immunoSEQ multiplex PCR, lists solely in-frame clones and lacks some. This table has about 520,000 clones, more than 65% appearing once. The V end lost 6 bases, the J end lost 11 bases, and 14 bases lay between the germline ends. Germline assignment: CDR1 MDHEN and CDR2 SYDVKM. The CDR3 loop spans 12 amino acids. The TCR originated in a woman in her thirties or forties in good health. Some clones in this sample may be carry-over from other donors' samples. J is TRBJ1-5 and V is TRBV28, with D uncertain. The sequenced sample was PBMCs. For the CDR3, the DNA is TGTGCCAGCAGGTCCAAGGGAATGGCCCAGCATTTT. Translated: CASRSKGMAQHF.